This TCR beta chain is drawn from a study of blood T cell repertoires in COVID-19. Study in general: Some COVID-19 samples were acute and others convalescent; all came from the United States, Italy and Spain. In each case, the material was cDNA or gDNA derived from T cells, B-cell-depleted T cells, or PBMCs.

Germline V gene lookup returns CDR1 SNHLY and CDR2 FYNNEI. Trimming pared 6 bases from V and 7 bases from J, leaving 15 bases between. The CDR3 has 14 residues. Authors' methods: Estimates of nucleated cell counts were drawn from the amplification of reference gene primers. Data came from immunoSEQ multiplex PCR; TCRdb stores just in-frame clones and leaves some out. The V and J calls and clone size were taken over from that table, and D and trimming were inferred from the DNA. The sample includes hundreds of thousands of clones, roughly 88% of them seen just once. Sequenced: peripheral blood. This clonotype originated in a woman aged 30 to 39 who had recovered from COVID-19. This sequence joins TRBV2 and TRBJ1-4, with TRBD1 as a possible D gene (6 bases). The CDR3 bases are TGTGCCAGCAGATACAGGGAGACGATTGAAAAACTGTTTTTT. It codes for CASRYRETIEKLFF.